This is a list of T cell receptor beta chains from one sample in a study of blood T cell repertoires in COVID-19. Sequencing used immunoSEQ multiplex PCR; TCRdb keeps in-frame clones, though not all of them. In the table there are 150,000 to 200,000 clones, under 90% of which are singletons. Sequenced: PBMCs or T cells enriched from blood (not recorded which). The receptors come from a middle-aged man who had recovered from COVID-19. The CDR3 runs from the conserved cysteine through the conserved F or W. D genes are given only for firm matches.

V,J,D,CDR3,DNA
TRBV13,TRBJ1-4,.,CASSRGTSFATNEKLFF,TGTGCCAGCAGCCGAGGGACTAGTTTTGCAACTAATGAAAAACTGTTTTTT
TRBV2,TRBJ1-1,TRBD1,CARRQGDFSAFF,TGTGCCCGCAGACAGGGGGATTTTTCGGCTTTCTTT
TRBV6-5,TRBJ1-1,.,CASSYLQGNTEAFF,TGTGCCAGCAGTTACTTACAGGGGAACACTGAAGCTTTCTTT
TRBV5-1,TRBJ1-5,.,CASSLDFSNQPQHF,TGCGCCAGCAGCTTGGACTTTAGCAATCAGCCCCAGCATTTT
TRBV11-2,TRBJ2-7,.,CASSPAGEYEQYF,TGTGCCAGCAGCCCGGCAGGGGAATACGAGCAGTACTTC
TRBV5-1,TRBJ2-1,TRBD1,CASSLVGQGVNEQFF,TGCGCCAGCAGCTTGGTTGGGCAGGGGGTTAATGAGCAGTTCTTC
TRBV7-8,TRBJ2-2,.,CASSLARTGTGELFF,TGTGCCAGCAGCTTAGCGCGTACGGGCACCGGGGAGCTGTTTTTT
TRBV6-4,TRBJ2-7,.,CASSDSPWGVRSYEQYF,TGTGCCAGCAGTGACTCCCCCTGGGGCGTACGCTCCTACGAGCAGTACTTC
TRBV10-2,TRBJ2-5,TRBD2,CASSEGRGGPRAQYF,TGCGCCAGCAGTGAAGGGCGGGGGGGGCCGAGGGCCCAGTACTTC
TRBV5-4,TRBJ2-5,TRBD2,CASSQGLAGGRSVGQETQYF,TGTGCCAGCAGCCAGGGACTAGCGGGGGGCCGTTCCGTGGGCCAAGAGACCCAGTACTTC